This entry lists 7 T cell receptor beta chains sequenced from one sample in a study of blood T cell repertoires in COVID-19. The table came from immunoSEQ multiplex PCR; TCRdb's copy has only in-frame clones and leaves some out. The profile shows 200,000 to 250,000 clones, approximately 80% of them singletons. The material sequenced was PBMCs or T cells enriched from blood (not recorded which). Receptor source: a middle-aged man who had recovered from COVID-19.

The genes are TRBV7-9 and TRBJ1-1, with TRBD1 identical over 10 bases. The ends lost 5 bases at V and 5 bases at J; junction bases unmatched: 8. Germline V lookup: CDR1 SEHNR, CDR2 FQNEAQ (reference sequence). The CDR3 consists of 15 residues. The CDR3 is CASSPKRDRGTEAFF. In DNA, the CDR3 is TGTGCCAGCAGCCCTAAACGGGACAGGGGAACTGAAGCTTTCTTT.

The chain combines TRBV5-4 with TRBJ2-6; perhaps TRBD1 as D (7 bases). The germline V gene encodes CDR1 SGHNT and CDR2 YYREEE (reference sequence). Between the trimmed V and J ends, which lost 5 bases and 4 bases, there was a span of 19 bases. This CDR3 region has 17 residues. CDR3 sequence (DNA): TGTGCCAGCAGTAGCAGGGGGACTGCTCTGGGGGCCAACGTCCTGACTTTC. Protein product: CASSSRGTALGANVLTF.

The chain recombines TRBV6-5 with TRBJ2-3; possibly TRBD2 for D (5 bases). CDR3 length: 14 amino acids. Looked up from germline, CDR1 is MNHEY and CDR2 is SVGAGI. The germline V and J ends were trimmed by 8 bases and 0 bases, with 12 bases remaining between them. CDR3 DNA sequence: TGTGCCAGCCGGGATGGGCCCAGCACAGATACGCAGTATTTT. Translating gives CASRDGPSTDTQYF.

V gene TRBV6-5 combines with J gene TRBJ1-3, with D perhaps matching TRBD1 (6 bases). The CDR3 length is 15 residues. Germline lookup yields CDR1 MNHEY and CDR2 SVGAGI. The V and J ends lost 6 bases and 0 bases respectively, with 12 bases between them. The CDR3 DNA is TGTGCCAGCAGGCCACAGGGCCTCTCTGGAAACACCATATATTTT. As protein: CASRPQGLSGNTIYF.

This chain joins TRBV18 and TRBJ1-4; perhaps TRBD1 as D (5 bases). The V end was cut by 5 bases, the J end by 5 bases, with 9 bases between. The CDR3 spans 13 residues. Germline CDR1 is KGHSH and CDR2 is LQKENI. In nucleotides, the CDR3 is TGTGCCAGCTCATCCCGACAGAATGAAAAACTGTTTTTT. Amino acids: CASSSRQNEKLFF.

The chain has TRBV2 and TRBJ1-2, with no clear D. CDR3 size: 13 residues. V was cut by 3 bases and J by 3 bases, with 8 bases left in between. CDR1 is SNHLY and CDR2 is FYNNEI in the germline V gene. This chain's CDR3 is CASSERTHYGYTF. The CDR3, as DNA: TGTGCCAGCAGTGAGCGTACTCACTATGGCTACACCTTC.

This clone was found a few times. The chain links TRBV3-1 (or the pseudogene TRBV3-2) to TRBJ2-5; TRBD2 aligns across 8 bases. V trimming: 1 base; J trimming: 4 bases; junction bases outside the gene matches: 5. This CDR3 region has 15 residues. Germline CDR1 is LGHDT and CDR2 is YNNKEL (reference sequence). The CDR3 nucleotides are TGTGCCAGCAGCCAAGGGTCGGGGGGGCTAGAGACCCAGTACTTC. Amino acids: CASSQGSGGLETQYF.